A single sample is the source of the 6 T cell receptor beta chains below, sequenced in a study of cytomegalovirus exposure and HLA in healthy donors. Amplification used 60 Vbeta primers and 13 Jbeta primers. Profiling relied on immunoSEQ multiplex PCR, and the TCRdb table lists in-frame clones only, not all of them. The table records 130,000 or so clones, approximately 82% of them present only once. Sequencing was done on a sample of PBMCs. These receptors came from a man in his forties or fifties in good health and CMV-seronegative.

V gene TRBV4-1 combines with J gene TRBJ2-5, with 7 bases fitting TRBD1. The V gene end was trimmed by 3 bases and the J gene end by 0 bases; junction bases not matched to a gene: 10. Germline assignment: CDR1 MGHRA and CDR2 YSYEKL. The CDR3 runs to 17 residues. Written as DNA, the CDR3 is TGCGCCAGCAGCCAGTACCCAGGGGGATCGTACCAAGAGACCCAGTACTTC. Translating gives CASSQYPGGSYQETQYF.

The chain has TRBV30 and TRBJ1-1; 7 bases map to TRBD1. This CDR3 comprises 13 residues. CDR1 and CDR2 (germline): GTSNPN, SVGIG (reference sequence). V trimming: 1 base; J trimming: 5 bases; junction bases outside the gene matches: 4. The CDR3: CAWSEGAGTEAFF. CDR3 DNA sequence: TGTGCCTGGAGTGAGGGGGCAGGGACTGAAGCTTTCTTT.

The chain uses TRBV28 and TRBJ1-2; D uncertain. Trimming shortened V by 4 bases and J by 6 bases, and 9 bases separated the two germline ends. In germline, CDR1 is MDHEN, CDR2 SYDVKM. The CDR3 is made up of 12 amino acids. CDR3 nucleotides: TGTGCCAGCAGTTCGGTCCTACATGGCTACACCTTC. It yields the protein CASSSVLHGYTF.

The chain is built from TRBV5-8 and TRBJ1-1, with D possibly being TRBD1 (6 bases). Looked up from germline, CDR1 is SGHTS and CDR2 is YDEGEE. The CDR3 sequence is 14 residues long. V was cut by 0 bases and J by 1 base, with 7 bases left in between. CDR3 coding DNA: TGTGCCAGCAGCTTGGAAGGGGGGAACACTGAAGCTTTCTTT. Protein sequence: CASSLEGGNTEAFF. The full variable domain, with the rest looked up from reference TRBV5-8 and TRBJ1-1, is EAGVTQSPTHLIKTRGQQATLRCSPISGHTSVYWYQQALGLGLQFLLWYDEGEERNRGNFPPRFSGRQFPNYSSELNVNALELEDSALYLCASSLEGGNTEAFFGQGTRLTVV.

The J gene is TRBJ2-2, the V gene TRBV7-9; D call uncertain. The germline V gene encodes CDR1 SEHNR and CDR2 FQNEAQ (reference sequence). Deletions cut 6 bases from V and 1 base from J, with 15 bases between. This CDR3 is 16 amino acids long. The CDR3 loop is CASSTWAGMNTGELFF. The CDR3 DNA follows: TGTGCCAGCAGTACTTGGGCAGGCATGAACACCGGGGAGCTGTTTTTT.

The chain joins TRBV27 to TRBJ2-7; 7 bases align to TRBD2. There are 14 residues in the CDR3. After removal of 2 bases from V and 2 bases from J, the junction contained 3 bases not matched to a gene. Germline CDR1 is MNHEY and CDR2 is SMNVEV (reference sequence). This CDR3 reads CASSLKAGAYEQYF. The CDR3 region has the DNA TGTGCCAGCAGTTTAAAGGCGGGAGCCTACGAGCAGTACTTC.